These 17 T cell receptor beta chains were sequenced from one sample in a study of cytomegalovirus exposure and HLA in healthy donors. The study ran its PCR with 60 Vbeta and 13 Jbeta primers. Generated by immunoSEQ multiplex PCR, the TCRdb table keeps only in-frame clones and is missing some. Of around 190,000 clones in the sample, about 77% were seen once. Specimen: PBMCs. These receptors were collected from a female donor in good health and CMV-seronegative.

The chain's CDR3 is CASSIGQGVDEQYF. CDR3 sequence (DNA): TGTGCCAGTAGTATTGGTCAGGGGGTCGACGAGCAGTACTTC. The chain recombines TRBV19 with TRBJ2-7; 7 positions agree with TRBD1. There are 14 residues in the CDR3. Looked up from germline, CDR1 is LNHDA and CDR2 is SQIVND (reference sequence). Losses at the gene ends were 3 bases for V and 5 bases for J; bases not matched to a gene: 7.

This chain's CDR3 is CASSLAGGNPETQYF. The DNA for the CDR3 is TGTGCCAGCAGCTTAGCTGGGGGGAATCCAGAGACCCAGTACTTC. The rearrangement uses TRBV7-2 and TRBJ2-5; D is perhaps TRBD2 (6 bases). The CDR3 is made up of 15 amino acids. Germline values: CDR1 SGHTA, CDR2 FQGNSA. Trimming pared 0 bases from V and 4 bases from J, leaving 12 bases between. Combining the CDR3 with reference TRBV7-2 and TRBJ2-5 gives the whole variable domain GAGVSQSPSNKVTEKGKDVELRCDPISGHTALYWYRQSLGQGLEFLIYFQGNSAPDKSGLPSDRFSAERTGGSVSTLTIQRTQQEDSAVYLCASSLAGGNPETQYFGPGTRLLVL.

The chain recombines TRBV7-8 with TRBJ1-1; tentatively, D is TRBD1 (6 bases). This CDR3 is built from 14 residues. V was trimmed by 2 bases and J by 11 bases, leaving 18 bases between them. Per germline, CDR1 SGHVS and CDR2 FQNEAQ. This CDR3 is CASSLRPRDMVAFF. CDR3 nucleotide sequence: TGTGCCAGCAGCTTAAGGCCCCGGGACATGGTTGCTTTCTTT.

In this sample, this clone turned up a few times. The chain is built from TRBV27 and TRBJ2-7; 11 bases agree with TRBD1. The CDR3 is made up of 14 amino acids. Germline V gives CDR1 MNHEY, CDR2 SMNVEV (reference sequence). Trimming at V came to 5 bases and at J to 5 bases, leaving 5 bases not matched to a gene. The CDR3 nucleotides read TGTGCCAGCAGTCTAGGACAGGGGGCTCACGAGCAGTACTTC. Protein sequence: CASSLGQGAHEQYF.

This sequence joins TRBV11-2 and TRBJ2-7; 13 bases line up with TRBD2. Germline assignment: CDR1 SGHAT and CDR2 FQNNGV. CDR3 length equals 15 residues. Losses at the gene ends were 7 bases for V and 2 bases for J; bases not matched to a gene: 5. The CDR3 reads CASKTGTSGTYEQYF. The CDR3 region has the DNA TGTGCCAGCAAGACCGGGACTAGCGGGACCTACGAGCAGTACTTC. Filled out from reference TRBV11-2 and TRBJ2-7, the complete variable domain reads EAGVAQSPRYKIIEKRQSVAFWCNPISGHATLYWYQQILGQGPKLLIQFQNNGVVDDSQLPKDRFSAERLKGVDSTLKIQPAKLEDSAVYLCASKTGTSGTYEQYFGPGTRLTVT.

The genes are TRBV7-9 and TRBJ2-7, with unresolved D. The CDR3 sequence is 11 residues long. CDR1 SEHNR and CDR2 FQNEAQ come from the germline V gene (reference sequence). Trimming cost V 5 bases and J 7 bases, with 9 bases left between them. The CDR3 region is CASSRTLEQYF. CDR3 sequence (DNA): TGTGCCAGCAGCCGCACCCTAGAGCAGTACTTC.

The chain recombines TRBV6-5 with TRBJ1-1, with 9 bases that match TRBD1. Germline CDR1 MNHEY, CDR2 SVGAGI. The CDR3 spans 15 residues. V dropped 6 bases and J dropped 1; count of bases not matched to a gene: 6. The CDR3 loop is CASRLQGAGNTEAFF. CDR3 in DNA: TGTGCCAGCAGATTACAGGGGGCGGGGAACACTGAAGCTTTCTTT.

The rearrangement uses TRBV27 and TRBJ1-1; tentative D call: TRBD1 (6 bases). The CDR3 contains 11 residues. V lost 8 bases, J lost 12 bases, and 16 bases lay in between. Germline loops: CDR1 MNHEY, CDR2 SMNVEV (reference sequence). The CDR3 loop reads CASYGQLRSFF. In nucleotides, the CDR3 is TGTGCCAGCTATGGACAGTTGCGTTCTTTCTTT.

The V and J genes are TRBV9 and TRBJ2-2; D gene uncertain. CDR1 and CDR2 from the germline V gene are SGDLS and YYNGEE. Trimming removed 4 bases from V and 3 bases from J, with 13 bases in between. This CDR3 contains 15 residues. The CDR3, as DNA: TGTGCCAGCAGCCCACAAAACCTTGACACCGGGGAGCTGTTTTTT. It specifies CASSPQNLDTGELFF.

In DNA form, the CDR3 reads TGTGCCAGCAGTGAAAGCTCAGGGAGGCGCACTGAAGCTTTCTTT. Translating it yields CASSESSGRRTEAFF. This chain links TRBV6-1 with TRBJ1-1, with D perhaps TRBD1 (5 bases). The V end lost 2 bases, the J end lost 4 bases, and 14 bases lay between the germline ends. Germline V gene sequence: CDR1 MNHNS, CDR2 SASEGT. The CDR3 spans 15 residues.

This rearrangement joins TRBV5-1 to TRBJ2-1; D is possibly TRBD1 (5 bases). CDR3 length: 13 residues. V was clipped by 4 bases and J by 6 bases, with 11 bases between them. Germline V CDR1 and CDR2: SGHRS, YFSETQ. The CDR3 sequence is CASSPQVSNEQFF. DNA for the CDR3: TGCGCCAGCAGCCCACAGGTTAGCAATGAGCAGTTCTTC.

A note on this clone: One end of the junction fails to match germline, which may point to a read error. This chain joins TRBV7-9 and TRBJ1-4; 8 positions agree with TRBD1. The CDR3 consists of 16 residues. Germline V lookup: CDR1 SEHNR, CDR2 FQNEAQ (reference sequence). For the CDR3, the DNA is TGTTCCAGCAGCTTAGGAGACAGGGGTTTAAATGAAAAACTGTTTTTT. This codes for CSSSLGDRGLNEKLFF.

This clone was seen a handful of times. This chain uses TRBV7-6 with TRBJ2-5, with TRBD2 matching over 11 bases. Germline trimming cut 3 bases from V and 5 bases from J; bases unmatched to any gene: 8. Germline CDR1 and CDR2: SGHVS and FNYEAQ. This CDR3 has 16 amino acids. The CDR3 nucleotides read TGTGCCAGCAGCTTGTCTACTAGCGGGAGAGGGGAGACCCAGTACTTC. This encodes CASSLSTSGRGETQYF. Looking up the rest from reference TRBV7-6 and TRBJ2-5 gives the full variable domain: GAGVSQSPRYKVTKRGQDVALRCDPISGHVSLYWYRQALGQGPEFLTYFNYEAQQDKSGLPNDRFSAERPEGSISTLTIQRTEQRDSAMYRCASSLSTSGRGETQYFGPGTRLLVL.

V and J are TRBV4-2 and TRBJ2-1, with D perhaps TRBD2 (6 bases). The CDR3 length is 15 residues. Germline V gene data show CDR1 as LGHNA and CDR2 as YNFKEQ. Trimming pared 3 bases from V and 1 base from J, leaving 10 bases between. For the CDR3, the DNA is TGTGCCAGCAGCCAGCTGAGCGGGTCCTACAATGAGCAGTTCTTC. Translating it yields CASSQLSGSYNEQFF.

CDR3: CAWSAQSGNTIYF. CDR3 sequence (DNA): TGTGCCTGGAGTGCTCAGTCTGGAAACACCATATATTTT. The chain joins TRBV30 to TRBJ1-3; no firm D call. This CDR3 comprises 13 residues. Germline CDR1 is GTSNPN and CDR2 is SVGIG (reference sequence). The germline V and J ends were trimmed by 1 base and 1 base, with 5 bases remaining between them.

The V and J genes are TRBV19 and TRBJ1-1; D is perhaps TRBD1 (6 bases). This CDR3 has 19 amino acids. The V and J ends lost 3 bases and 3 bases respectively, with 26 bases between them. The germline V gene has CDR1 LNHDA and CDR2 SQIVND (reference sequence). The CDR3 nucleotides are TGTGCCAGTAGTATGGCCACAAAACTGGGGCACAGGGATGACACTGAAGCTTTCTTT. Translating it yields CASSMATKLGHRDDTEAFF.

This clone occurred a few times. This chain connects TRBV7-9 to TRBJ2-3; possibly TRBD2 for D (5 bases). Trimming took 2 bases from V and 1 from J, leaving 10 bases between them. The germline V gene encodes CDR1 SEHNR and CDR2 FQNEAQ (reference sequence). The CDR3 is 15 residues long. Here the CDR3 reads CASSLRGSGTDTQYF. CDR3 coding DNA: TGTGCCAGCAGCTTACGGGGTAGCGGCACAGATACGCAGTATTTT.